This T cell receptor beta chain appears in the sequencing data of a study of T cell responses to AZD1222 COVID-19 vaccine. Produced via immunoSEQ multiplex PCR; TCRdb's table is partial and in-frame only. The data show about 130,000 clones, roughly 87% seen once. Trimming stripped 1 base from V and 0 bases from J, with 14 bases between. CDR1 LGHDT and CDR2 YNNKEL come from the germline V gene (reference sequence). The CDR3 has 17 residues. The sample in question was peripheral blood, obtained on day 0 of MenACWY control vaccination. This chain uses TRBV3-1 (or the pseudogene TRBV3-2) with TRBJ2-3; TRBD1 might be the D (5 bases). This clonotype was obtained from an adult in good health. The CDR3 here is CASSQGWGSTSTDTQYF. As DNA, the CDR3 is TGTGCCAGCAGCCAAGGGTGGGGCTCAACTAGCACAGATACGCAGTATTTT.